These 5 T cell receptor beta chains originate from one sample sequenced in a study of blood T cell repertoires in COVID-19. Assay: immunoSEQ multiplex PCR; the TCRdb copy retains only in-frame clones and omits some. The sample lists 100,000 or so clones, roughly 84% occurring once. Sequencing was carried out using peripheral blood. The receptors were sampled from a human donor in a cohort sampled during active COVID-19.

The chain carries TRBV6-5 and TRBJ1-6; 9 nucleotides align to TRBD1. CDR3 length equals 14 residues. Germline CDR1 MNHEY, CDR2 SVGAGI. With 6 bases clipped from V and 10 bases from J, the junction kept 7 bases outside the gene matches. CDR3 sequence reads: CASSRGQGGSPLHF. The CDR3 coding sequence is TGTGCCAGCAGCCGGGGACAGGGTGGATCACCCCTCCACTTT.

The rearrangement links TRBV7-9 to TRBJ2-7; 10 nucleotides line up with TRBD1. The CDR3 is 15 residues long. V lost 5 bases, J lost 5 bases, and 9 bases stayed unmatched. In germline, CDR1 is SEHNR, CDR2 FQNEAQ (reference sequence). CDR3 DNA: TGTGCCAGCAGCCCAGCCGGGACAGGGGTTAACGAGCAGTACTTC. Its protein is CASSPAGTGVNEQYF. Supplemented by reference TRBV7-9 and TRBJ2-7, the full variable domain reads DTGVSQNPRHKITKRGQNVTFRCDPISEHNRLYWYRQTLGQGPEFLTYFQNEAQLEKSRLLSDRFSAERPKGSFSTLEIQRTEQGDSAMYLCASSPAGTGVNEQYFGPGTRLTVT.

In this sample, this clone turned up once. This chain joins TRBV7-9 and TRBJ2-7, with 10 bases lining up with TRBD1. This CDR3 is 17 amino acids long. Unmatched junction bases numbered 9, after V lost 4 bases and J lost 0 bases. Germline-derived CDR1 and CDR2 are SEHNR and FQNEAQ (reference sequence). In nucleotides, the CDR3 is TGTGCCAGCAGCTCGGGACAGGGGTCCGTAAGCTCCTACGAGCAGTACTTC. Translated, it gives CASSSGQGSVSSYEQYF.

V usage is TRBV5-1 and J usage is TRBJ1-1, with 7 nucleotides matching TRBD1. The CDR3 is 14 amino acids. Germline loops: CDR1 SGHRS, CDR2 YFSETQ. V lost 4 bases, J lost 5 bases, and 8 bases stayed unmatched. CDR3 nucleotides: TGCGCCAGCAGCCCTCTGACAGGGAGTACTGAAGCTTTCTTT. Encoded protein: CASSPLTGSTEAFF.

The chain combines TRBV6-2 or TRBV6-3 with TRBJ1-5; TRBD1 agrees at 8 bases. CDR1 and CDR2 from the germline V gene are MNHEY and SVGEGT. The CDR3 is 14 residues long. J lost 4 bases, V lost 5 bases, and 4 bases had no gene match. The CDR3 is CASSRWTGNQPQHF. CDR3 DNA sequence: TGTGCCAGCAGTCGGTGGACAGGGAATCAGCCCCAGCATTTT.